This is a list of T cell receptor beta chains from one sample in a study of PD-1 blockade in classical Hodgkin lymphoma. Profiled with immunoSEQ multiplex PCR; TCRdb holds only in-frame clones, not every one. Of fewer than 65,000 clones in the sample, roughly nine tenths were seen once. Source: peripheral blood mononuclear cells (PBMCs), taken at baseline. The receptors were gathered from a human donor with classical Hodgkin lymphoma. CDR3s include the opening cysteine and the closing phenylalanine or tryptophan. A D gene is named only where the DNA matches it firmly. Expanded clones get a size class; other rows say once, few or many, or leave the size out.

clone_size	j_call	v_call	d_call	cdr3_nt	cdr3_aa
-	TRBJ1-1	TRBV5-1	-	TGCGCCAGCAGCTTGGCCGGGGGGATGGCTGAAGCTTTCTTT	CASSLAGGMAEAFF
-	TRBJ1-2	TRBV2	TRBD1	TGTGCCAGCAGTGAAGGGCAGGGGGATGGCTACACCTTC	CASSEGQGDGYTF
-	TRBJ1-5	TRBV28	-	TGTGCCAGCAGTTTAAGGGCAGCAAATCAGCCCCAGCATTTT	CASSLRAANQPQHF
-	TRBJ2-5	TRBV29-1	-	TGCAGCGTTAGGACGGACCAAGAGACCCAGTACTTC	CSVRTDQETQYF
-	TRBJ2-1	TRBV7-9	TRBD1	TGTGCCAGCAACCCCTCGGACAGGGGGTTAGGGGAGCAGTTCTTC	CASNPSDRGLGEQFF
few	TRBJ2-3	TRBV6-1	-	TGTGCCAGCAGTGCCCTCGTCAGTCCCACAGATACGCAGTATTTT	CASSALVSPTDTQYF
-	TRBJ2-7	TRBV18	-	TGTGCCAGCTCCCAAACCCGTAGACTTCAGGTTCCCTACGAGCAGTACTTC	CASSQTRRLQVPYEQYF
-	TRBJ2-3	TRBV30	TRBD2	TGTGCCTGGAGTTTTCCTAGCGGGGGCACAGATACGCAGTATTTT	CAWSFPSGGTDTQYF
-	TRBJ2-7	TRBV5-6	-	TGTGCCAGCAGCGTAACGAAAAGGGGCACCTTCTCCTACGAGCAGTACTTC	CASSVTKRGTFSYEQYF
-	TRBJ2-2	TRBV6-5	TRBD2	TGTGCCAGCAGTTACGGAACGGGACTAAACACCGGGGAGCTGTTTTTT	CASSYGTGLNTGELFF
-	TRBJ2-2	TRBV18	-	TGTGCCAGCTCACCATCCCGGGGGGAGCTGTTTTTT	CASSPSRGELFF
-	TRBJ1-1	TRBV28	-	TGTGCCAGCAGCCAACCAAGACAGGAGAACACTGAAGCTTTCTTT	CASSQPRQENTEAFF
-	TRBJ1-6	TRBV21-1	-	TGTGCCAGCAGCAAAGCGAACAGGTGGGAATTACTCTCCTATAATTCACCCCTCCACTTT	CASSKANRWELLSYNSPLHF
-	TRBJ1-1	TRBV5-1	-	TGCGCCAGCAGCTGGGGGAGGGGCCGAGGTACTGAAGCTTTCTTT	CASSWGRGRGTEAFF
-	TRBJ2-7	TRBV11-2	-	TGTGCCAGCAGCTCGGGCGGCGAGCAGTACTTC	CASSSGGEQYF
-	TRBJ1-3	TRBV7-2	-	TGTGCCAGCAGCTTAGTGACGGGGGGTTGGGGAAACACCATATATTTT	CASSLVTGGWGNTIYF
-	TRBJ1-1	TRBV7-2	-	TGTGCCAGCAGCTCCCGGACGGGCACCCCTGAAGCTTTCTTT	CASSSRTGTPEAFF
-	TRBJ1-1	TRBV7-2	-	TGTGCCAGCAGCTTTTCCGCAGATCAGAACACTGAAGCTTTCTTT	CASSFSADQNTEAFF
-	TRBJ2-5	TRBV27	-	TGTGCCAGCAGTTCCGGGTGGGGGGCTGAAACCCAGTACTTC	CASSSGWGAETQYF
-	TRBJ2-5	TRBV5-1	-	TGCGCCAGCAGCCTACCGGACAGCCTTACCAACGGAGAGACCCAGTACTTC	CASSLPDSLTNGETQYF
-	TRBJ1-2	TRBV7-2	-	TGTGCCAGCAGCCAGGACACGGCCCCAGGCTATGGCTACACCTTC	CASSQDTAPGYGYTF
-	TRBJ1-5	TRBV6-5	-	TGTGCCAGCAGTTACAGGGGGGGTAGCAATCAGCCCCAGCATTTT	CASSYRGGSNQPQHF